These T cell receptor beta chains were read from a single sample in a study of OX40 agonist ivuxolimab in advanced cancers. Generated by immunoSEQ multiplex PCR, the TCRdb table keeps only in-frame clones and is missing some. The data contain 95,000 to 150,000 clones, around 93% of them singletons. The sequences come from CD4+ or CD8+ T cells sorted from blood, collected in a trial of the OX40 agonist ivuxolimab. These receptors were obtained from an adult with an advanced solid tumor such as melanoma, head and neck, liver or kidney cancer. CDR3s include the opening cysteine and the closing phenylalanine or tryptophan. D genes are given only for firm matches. Expanded clones are given a class, and other clones once, few, many or no size at all.

. TRBD2 TRBJ2-2 TRBV11-2 TGTGCCAGCAGCTTTCCCCCTAGCGGGGTCGGGGAGCTGTTTTTT CASSFPPSGVGELFF
. TRBD1 TRBJ2-3 TRBV5-6 TGTGCCAGCAGCATCGACAGGGGGCGGGCAGATACGCAGTATTTT CASSIDRGRADTQYF
. . TRBJ2-2 TRBV6-1 TGTGCCAGCAGTGAAGCCGGAAATTACCCCGGGGAGCTGTTTTTT CASSEAGNYPGELFF
. . TRBJ2-7 TRBV6-6 TGTGCCAGCAGGGCTTCTGACAGCTCCTACGAGCAGTACTTC CASRASDSSYEQYF
few . TRBJ2-7 TRBV2 TGTGCCACCGCTGTCTACGAGCAGTACTTC CATAVYEQYF
. . TRBJ2-7 TRBV28 TGTGCCAGCAGTTCCAATCCGACCTCGGAGCAGTACTTC CASSSNPTSEQYF
. TRBD1 TRBJ2-4 TRBV19 TGTGCCACTACGGGACAGGTCAAAAACATTCAGTACTTC CATTGQVKNIQYF
. . TRBJ1-1 TRBV27 TGTGCCAGCAGCCCCGACAGACAGAACACTGAAGCTTTCTTT CASSPDRQNTEAFF
. TRBD1 TRBJ2-5 TRBV5-1 TGCGCCAGCAGTCCATGGACAGGGGGCCGGGAGACCCAGTACTTC CASSPWTGGRETQYF
. . TRBJ1-1 TRBV9 TGTGCCAGCAGCGTAGGGGAAGGGGCCACCTCAGCGAACACTGAAGCTTTCTTT CASSVGEGATSANTEAFF
. . TRBJ2-5 TRBV29-1 TGCAGCGCCAACTCCGGGGCCGAAGAGACCCAGTACTTC CSANSGAEETQYF
. . TRBJ2-2 TRBV11-2 TGTGCCAGCAGCTCCGGCACCGGGGAGCTGTTTTTT CASSSGTGELFF
. . TRBJ2-7 TRBV27 TGTGCCAGCAGTTTAAAATGGGGGAACTCCTACGAGCAGTACTTC CASSLKWGNSYEQYF
. . TRBJ2-7 TRBV28 TGTGCCAGCACCCTAGGGACGGAGCAGTACTTC CASTLGTEQYF
. TRBD1 TRBJ2-5 TRBV19 TGTGCCAGTAGTCACAGGGGGTGGGAGACCCAGTACTTC CASSHRGWETQYF
. . TRBJ2-3 TRBV5-1 TGCGCCAGCAGCTTGACTCCTACTAGCACAGATACGCAGTATTTT CASSLTPTSTDTQYF
. . TRBJ2-5 TRBV11-3 TGTGCCAGCAGCGAGGGGACCGAAGAGACCCAGTACTTC CASSEGTEETQYF
. TRBD1 TRBJ1-1 TRBV7-6 TGTGCCAGCAGCTTAGTATCAGGGGGGAACACTGAAGCTTTCTTT CASSLVSGGNTEAFF
. . TRBJ1-2 TRBV19 TGTGCCAGTAGTATAGGCGGTTTAAGCAACTATGGCTACACCTTC CASSIGGLSNYGYTF
once . TRBJ1-2 TRBV10-3 TGTGCCATCAAAGCAGGGGTTGACGGCTACACCTTC CAIKAGVDGYTF
once TRBD1 TRBJ2-1 TRBV6-6 TGTGCCAGCAGGGACAGGGGTTACAACAATGAGCAGTTCTTC CASRDRGYNNEQFF
. TRBD1 TRBJ2-1 TRBV28 TGTGCCAGCAGTACCCCCGGGACAGGGGGGAGGAATGAGCAGTTCTTC CASSTPGTGGRNEQFF
. . TRBJ2-2 TRBV4-2 TGTGCCAGCAGCCCCGTGGGGGGACCTTTCGGCGGGGAGCTGTTTTTT CASSPVGGPFGGELFF
. TRBD1 TRBJ2-2 TRBV5-5 TGTGCCAGCAGCTACGAGACAGGGTACACCGGGGAGCTGTTTTTT CASSYETGYTGELFF
. . TRBJ1-5 TRBV5-5 TGTGCCAGCAGCTTGGACAATCAGCCCCAGCATTTT CASSLDNQPQHF
. . TRBJ1-1 TRBV19 TGTGCCAGTAGTGCCCCGCGGGCCCCAATGAACACTGAAGCTTTCTTT CASSAPRAPMNTEAFF
. TRBD1 TRBJ1-1 TRBV16 TGTGCCAGCAGCCACCAGGGGGCTGGGAAAACTGAAGCTTTCTTT CASSHQGAGKTEAFF
. . TRBJ2-2 TRBV6-6 TGTGCCAGCAGTTCAGTACTCCAGACCGGGGAGCTGTTTTTT CASSSVLQTGELFF
few TRBD1 TRBJ2-7 TRBV29-1 TGCAGCGTTGAAGATTTAGGGGGCAAGGACGAGCAGTACTTC CSVEDLGGKDEQYF
. TRBD1 TRBJ1-2 TRBV9 TGTGCCAGCAGCGTGGGACAGGGGGCCCGGGATGGCTACACCTTC CASSVGQGARDGYTF
. . TRBJ2-5 TRBV14 TGTGCCAGCAGCCAAGAGGTTTTCCGTCTCCAAGAGACCCAGTACTTC CASSQEVFRLQETQYF
few TRBD2 TRBJ2-1 TRBV27 TGTGCCAGCAGTCCCCTAGCGGGATCTAACAATGAGCAGTTCTTC CASSPLAGSNNEQFF
. TRBD1 TRBJ2-2 TRBV7-3 TGTGCCAGCAGCCCGCCGGGACAGGGGGCTGGCGGCGGGGAGCTGTTTTTT CASSPPGQGAGGGELFF
. . TRBJ1-5 TRBV21-1 TGTGCCAGCACCGCCCTCAAGGGGGGACTTGGGCAGCCCCAGCATTTT CASTALKGGLGQPQHF
. . TRBJ1-2 TRBV7-9 TGTGCCAGCAGCGAATCGGGGGTTAACTATGGCTACACCTTC CASSESGVNYGYTF
. TRBD2 TRBJ2-1 TRBV15 TGTGCCACCAGCGGGGGAGGGTTCTACAATGAGCAGTTCTTC CATSGGGFYNEQFF
. . TRBJ1-6 TRBV7-2 TGTGCCAGCAGCTTAGGGGGAGGAAAAAATTCACCCCTCCACTTT CASSLGGGKNSPLHF